A single sample is the source of the 9 T cell receptor beta chains below, sequenced in a study of early T cells in non-severe SARS-CoV-2 infection. TCRdb reanalysed the 5' RACE reads using MiXCR and keeps one entry per CDR3 protein. The sample includes around 72,000 distinct CDR3 sequences, around a tenth of them seen just once. The sequencing used whole blood, collected at baseline. Receptor source: an adult who was a healthcare worker with PCR-confirmed SARS-CoV-2 infection or an uninfected control (not recorded which).

This clonotype was found a few times. The chain joins TRBV2 to TRBJ2-1; the match to TRBD2 covers 8 bases. V lost 3 bases to trimming and J lost 7 bases; unmatched junction nucleotides: 5. The CDR3 runs 14 residues. Germline lookup yields CDR1 SNHLY and CDR2 FYNNEI. The CDR3 spells CASSDKIAGNEQFF. The CDR3, as DNA: TGTGCCAGCAGTGACAAAATAGCGGGGAATGAGCAGTTCTTC.

At least ten counts were recorded for this clonotype. The V gene is TRBV20-1, the J gene TRBJ2-3; D possibly corresponds to TRBD1 (6 bases). This CDR3 has 12 amino acids. The germline gives CDR1 DFQATT, CDR2 SNEGSKA (reference sequence). Trimming took off 4 bases at V and 3 bases at J, with 8 bases between the two ends. CDR3 nucleotides: TGCAGTGCTACTACAGGGACAGATACGCAGTATTTT. Translating gives CSATTGTDTQYF.

The chain has TRBV7-2 and TRBJ2-1; 8 positions agree with TRBD1. After removal of 4 bases from V and 4 bases from J, the junction contained 6 bases not matched to a gene. Germline CDR1 SGHTA, CDR2 FQGNSA. This CDR3 has 15 amino acids. The CDR3 loop is CASSSDRGRYNEQFF. CDR3 DNA: TGTGCCAGCAGCTCCGACAGGGGTCGGTACAATGAGCAGTTCTTC.

The chain is built from TRBV4-3 and TRBJ2-6; D is perhaps TRBD2 (5 bases). The CDR3 sequence is 16 residues long. V lost 1 base, J lost 0 bases, and 7 bases lay in between. Germline CDR1 and CDR2: LGHNA and YSLEER. CDR3 in DNA: TGCGCCAGCAGCCAAGCGGCGGGCTCTGGGGCCAACGTCCTGACTTTC. It specifies CASSQAAGSGANVLTF.

There are a few counts of this clonotype. The chain carries TRBV27 and TRBJ1-6; perhaps TRBD1 as D (6 bases). The CDR3 is made up of 14 amino acids. The V and J ends lost 6 bases and 10 bases respectively, with 16 bases between them. In germline, CDR1 is MNHEY, CDR2 SMNVEV (reference sequence). Written as DNA, the CDR3 is TGTGCCAGCAGATTAAGGGCGAGGGGGTCACCCCTCCACTTT. It codes for CASRLRARGSPLHF.

Ten or more counts support this clonotype. The chain employs TRBV9 and TRBJ1-3; D is unclear. CDR1 and CDR2 from the germline V gene are SGDLS and YYNGEE. The CDR3 sequence is 12 residues long. With 7 bases removed from V and 0 bases from J, the gap between germline ends came to 5 bases. The CDR3, as DNA: TGTGCCAGCGGATCCTCTGGAAACACCATATATTTT. It translates to CASGSSGNTIYF.

This clonotype has just a few counts. The chain employs TRBV27 and TRBJ2-7; 9 bases line up with TRBD1. Germline V gene lookup returns CDR1 MNHEY and CDR2 SMNVEV (reference sequence). V trimming: 1 base; J trimming: 3 bases; junction bases outside the gene matches: 4. This CDR3 contains 15 residues. The CDR3 sequence is CASSLLGQGIYEQYF. The DNA for the CDR3 is TGTGCCAGCAGTTTATTAGGACAGGGGATCTACGAGCAGTACTTC.

This clonotype was recorded many times. The genes are TRBV7-3 and TRBJ2-7, with 7 bases fitting TRBD2. CDR3 length: 15 residues. Per germline, CDR1 SGHTA and CDR2 FQGTGA. Trimming removed 0 bases from V and 1 base from J; junction bases left unmatched: 3. The CDR3 DNA reads as TGTGCCAGCAGCTTAACTCCTAGCGGATCCTACGAGCAGTACTTC. This encodes CASSLTPSGSYEQYF.

This clonotype was counted between two and nine times. Sequence at one end of the junction differs from germline and may be a read error. V usage is TRBV7-6 and J usage is TRBJ1-4; D remains unclear. Germline V gene lookup returns CDR1 SGHVS and CDR2 FNYEAQ. The CDR3 is 13 amino acids. The CDR3 coding sequence is TGTGCCACCAGCGACGGGGTTTCTGGAAAACTGTTTTTT. Its translation: CATSDGVSGKLFF.